A selection of T cell receptor beta chains follows, all from one sample in a study of control samples from healthy donors and cancer patients. Profiling relied on immunoSEQ multiplex PCR, and the TCRdb table lists in-frame clones only, not all of them. The data contain 150,000 to 200,000 clones, 96% of them seen just once; the ten biggest clones take up 1%. The source material was blood. These receptors came from a woman aged 25 to 39 in good health. Both conserved end residues are part of each CDR3. D genes are given only for firm matches. Rows may omit the clone size; those that give it use once, few, many or a size class.

once	TRBV5-6	-	14	TRBJ2-7	TGTGCCAGCAGCTTGGCGGGTGTAGGATGGGAGCAGTACTTC	CASSLAGVGWEQYF
-	TRBV11-2	-	15	TRBJ2-7	TGTGCCGGCAGCTTAGAGGGCCTGCGGGGCACGGAGCAGTACTTC	CAGSLEGLRGTEQYF
-	TRBV4-1	TRBD1	16	TRBJ2-3	TGCGCCAGCAGCCAAGGACAGGGGGCTCTAACAGATACGCAGTATTTT	CASSQGQGALTDTQYF
-	TRBV11-2	-	15	TRBJ1-3	TGTGCCAGCAGCTTATCTCAGGGTTCTGGAAACACCATATATTTT	CASSLSQGSGNTIYF
-	TRBV30	-	13	TRBJ1-1	TGTGCCTGGAGTGTACGGGGGGATACTGAAGCTTTCTTT	CAWSVRGDTEAFF
-	TRBV25-1	TRBD1	14	TRBJ2-7	TGTGCCAGCAGAGGGACAGGGGGCACCTACGAGCAGTACTTC	CASRGTGGTYEQYF
-	TRBV6-5	-	15	TRBJ1-2	TGTGCCAGCAGTCGTACCCTAACAGGGAGCCATGGCTACACCTTC	CASSRTLTGSHGYTF
-	TRBV18	-	14	TRBJ2-1	TGTGCCAGCTCACCACCCAGGGGAAACAATGAGCAGTTCTTC	CASSPPRGNNEQFF
-	TRBV5-4	TRBD2	16	TRBJ2-1	TGTGCCAGCAGCTTGGTAGGACTAGCGGGAACTAGTGAGCAGTTCTTC	CASSLVGLAGTSEQFF
once	TRBV28	-	15	TRBJ1-1	TGTGCCAGCAGTCTACCAGGGGCCGACCCCACTGAAGCTTTCTTT	CASSLPGADPTEAFF
-	TRBV2	TRBD1	13	TRBJ2-3	TGTGCACAAAGGAGAGGGGGCCCAGATACGCAGTATTTT	CAQRRGGPDTQYF
-	TRBV18	-	15	TRBJ1-2	TGTGCCAGCTCACCTTCGCAAGGGGGTTACTATGGCTACACCTTC	CASSPSQGGYYGYTF
-	TRBV24-1	-	13	TRBJ1-6	TGTGCCACCTCGGCAGGGCCTACTTCACCCCTCCACTTT	CATSAGPTSPLHF
-	TRBV7-2	-	15	TRBJ2-1	TGTGCCAGCAGCTTAGGGGGTTGGCCTAGCAATGAGCAGTTCTTC	CASSLGGWPSNEQFF